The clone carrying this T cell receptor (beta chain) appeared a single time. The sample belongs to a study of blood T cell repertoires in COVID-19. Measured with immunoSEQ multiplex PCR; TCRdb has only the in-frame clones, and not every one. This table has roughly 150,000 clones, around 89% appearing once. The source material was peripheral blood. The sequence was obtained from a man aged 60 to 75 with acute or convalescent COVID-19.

The CDR3 loop is CASSQTTGTEAFF. CDR3 in DNA: TGTGCCAGCAGTCAAACGACTGGCACTGAAGCTTTCTTT. J is TRBJ1-1 and V is TRBV6-5; no clear D. V was cut by 5 bases and J by 4 bases, with 11 bases left in between. This CDR3 region has 13 residues. Germline values: CDR1 MNHEY, CDR2 SVGAGI.